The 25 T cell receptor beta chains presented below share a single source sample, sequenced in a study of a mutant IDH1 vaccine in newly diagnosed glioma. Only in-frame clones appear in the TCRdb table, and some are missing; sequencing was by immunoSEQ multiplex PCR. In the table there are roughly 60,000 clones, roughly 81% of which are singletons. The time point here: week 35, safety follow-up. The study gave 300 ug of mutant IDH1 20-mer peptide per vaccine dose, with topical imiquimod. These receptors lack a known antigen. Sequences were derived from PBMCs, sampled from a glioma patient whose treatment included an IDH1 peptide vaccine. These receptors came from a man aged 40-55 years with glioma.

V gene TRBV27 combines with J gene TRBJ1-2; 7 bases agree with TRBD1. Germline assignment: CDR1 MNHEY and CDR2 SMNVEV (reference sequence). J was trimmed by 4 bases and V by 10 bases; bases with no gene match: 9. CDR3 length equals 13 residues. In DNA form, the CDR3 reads TGTGCCACCCAGGACAGGTCGAGCTATGGCTACACCTTC. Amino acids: CATQDRSSYGYTF.

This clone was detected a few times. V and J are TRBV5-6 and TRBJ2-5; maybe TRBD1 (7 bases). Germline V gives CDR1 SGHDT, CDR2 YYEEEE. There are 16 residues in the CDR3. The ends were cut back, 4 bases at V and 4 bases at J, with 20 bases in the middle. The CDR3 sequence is CASSLGPGGSGETQYF. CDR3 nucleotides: TGTGCCAGCAGCCTAGGTCCAGGGGGGTCAGGAGAGACCCAGTACTTC. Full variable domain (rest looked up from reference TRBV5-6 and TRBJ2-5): DAGVTQSPTHLIKTRGQQVTLRCSPKSGHDTVSWYQQALGQGPQFIFQYYEEEERQRGNFPDRFSGHQFPNYSSELNVNALLLGDSALYLCASSLGPGGSGETQYFGPGTRLLVL.

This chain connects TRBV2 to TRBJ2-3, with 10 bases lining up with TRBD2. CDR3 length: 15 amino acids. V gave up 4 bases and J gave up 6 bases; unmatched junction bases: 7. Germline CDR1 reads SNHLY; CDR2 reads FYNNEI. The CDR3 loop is CASSGSGGGRDTQYF. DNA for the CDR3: TGTGCCAGCAGTGGAAGCGGGGGGGGTCGGGATACGCAGTATTTT.

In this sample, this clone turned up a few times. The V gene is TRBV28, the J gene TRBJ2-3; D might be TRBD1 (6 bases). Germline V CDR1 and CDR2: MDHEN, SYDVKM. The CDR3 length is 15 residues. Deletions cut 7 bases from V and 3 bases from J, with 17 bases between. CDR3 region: CASKGGPLVTDTQYF. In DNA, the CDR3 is TGTGCCAGCAAAGGGGGTCCCCTGGTAACAGATACGCAGTATTTT.

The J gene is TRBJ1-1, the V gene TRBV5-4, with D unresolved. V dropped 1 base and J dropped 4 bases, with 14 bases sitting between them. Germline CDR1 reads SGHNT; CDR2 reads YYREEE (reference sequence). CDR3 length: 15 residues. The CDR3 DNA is TGTGCCAGCAGCTTGTTTGCCGGGGTTCGCACTGAAGCTTTCTTT. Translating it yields CASSLFAGVRTEAFF.

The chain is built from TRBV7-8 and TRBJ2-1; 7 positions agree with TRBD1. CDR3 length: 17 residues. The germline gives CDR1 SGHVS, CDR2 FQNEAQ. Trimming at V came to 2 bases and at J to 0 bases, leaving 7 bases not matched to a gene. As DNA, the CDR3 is TGTGCCAGCAGCTTAACCTCACAGGGGAGCTCCTACAATGAGCAGTTCTTC. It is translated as CASSLTSQGSSYNEQFF.

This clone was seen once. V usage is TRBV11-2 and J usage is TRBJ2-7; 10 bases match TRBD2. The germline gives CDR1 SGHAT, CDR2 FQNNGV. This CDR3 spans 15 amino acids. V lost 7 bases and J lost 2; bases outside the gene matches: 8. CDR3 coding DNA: TGTGCCAGCACCCCGGGACTAGCGAAAGCCTACGAGCAGTACTTC. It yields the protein CASTPGLAKAYEQYF.

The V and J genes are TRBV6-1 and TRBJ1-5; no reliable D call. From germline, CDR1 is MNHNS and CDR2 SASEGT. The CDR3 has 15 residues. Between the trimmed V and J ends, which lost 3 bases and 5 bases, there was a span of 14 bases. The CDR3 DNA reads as TGTGCCAGCAGTGACCTTAGATACGGGTATCAGCCCCAGCATTTT. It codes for CASSDLRYGYQPQHF.

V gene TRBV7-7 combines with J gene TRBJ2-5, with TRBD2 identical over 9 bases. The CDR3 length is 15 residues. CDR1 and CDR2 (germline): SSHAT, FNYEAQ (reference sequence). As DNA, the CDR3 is TGTGCTAGCTCCGGAACTAGCGGGTTTCAAGAGACCCAGTACTTC. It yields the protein CASSGTSGFQETQYF.

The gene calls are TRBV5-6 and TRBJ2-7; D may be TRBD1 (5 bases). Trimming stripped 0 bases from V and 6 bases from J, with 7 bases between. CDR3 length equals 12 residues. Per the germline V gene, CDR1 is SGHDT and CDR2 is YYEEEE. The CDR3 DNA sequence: TGTGCCAGCAGCTTGGGCAGGGCCGAGCAGTACTTC. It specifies CASSLGRAEQYF.

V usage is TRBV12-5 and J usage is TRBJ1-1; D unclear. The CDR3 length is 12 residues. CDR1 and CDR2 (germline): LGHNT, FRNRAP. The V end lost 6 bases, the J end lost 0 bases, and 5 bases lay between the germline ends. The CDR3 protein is CASGLMNTEAFF. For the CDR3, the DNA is TGTGCTAGTGGACTCATGAACACTGAAGCTTTCTTT.

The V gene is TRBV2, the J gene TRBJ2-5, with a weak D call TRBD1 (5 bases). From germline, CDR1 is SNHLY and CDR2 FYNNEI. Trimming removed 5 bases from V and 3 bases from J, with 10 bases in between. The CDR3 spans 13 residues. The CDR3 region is CASSSDRKETQYF. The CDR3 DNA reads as TGTGCCAGCAGTTCAGACAGAAAAGAGACCCAGTACTTC.

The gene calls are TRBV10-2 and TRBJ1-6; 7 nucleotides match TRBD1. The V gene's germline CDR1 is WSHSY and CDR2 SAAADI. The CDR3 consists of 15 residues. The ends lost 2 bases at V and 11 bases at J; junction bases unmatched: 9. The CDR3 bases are TGCGCCAGCAGTGAGCTTAGGGGACAGATCGCACCCCTCCACTTT. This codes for CASSELRGQIAPLHF.

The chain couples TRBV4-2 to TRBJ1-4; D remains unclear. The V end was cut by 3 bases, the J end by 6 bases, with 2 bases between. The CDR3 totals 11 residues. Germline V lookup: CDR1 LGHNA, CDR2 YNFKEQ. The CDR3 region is CASSQYEKLFF. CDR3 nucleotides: TGTGCCAGCAGCCAGTATGAAAAACTGTTTTTT.

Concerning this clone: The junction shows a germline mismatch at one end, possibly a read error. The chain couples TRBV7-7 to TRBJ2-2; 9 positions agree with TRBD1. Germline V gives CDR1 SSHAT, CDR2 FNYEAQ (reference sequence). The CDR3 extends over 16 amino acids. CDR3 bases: TGTGCTAGCAGCCTTACAGGGGGCTCGAACACCGGGGAGCTGTTTTTT. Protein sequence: CASSLTGGSNTGELFF.

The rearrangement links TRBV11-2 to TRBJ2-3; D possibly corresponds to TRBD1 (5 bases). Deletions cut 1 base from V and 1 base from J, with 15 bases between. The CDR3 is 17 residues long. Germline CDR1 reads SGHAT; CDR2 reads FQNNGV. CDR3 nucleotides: TGTGCCAGCAGCTTAGGGCAGGTAGGGGCCCGCACAGATACGCAGTATTTT. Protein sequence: CASSLGQVGARTDTQYF.

The CDR3 here is CASSPETGPSNQPQHF. CDR3 DNA sequence: TGTGCCAGCAGCCCCGAGACAGGACCTAGCAATCAGCCCCAGCATTTT. This chain connects TRBV9 to TRBJ1-5, with a weak D call TRBD1 (6 bases). CDR3 length: 16 amino acids. V dropped 4 bases and J dropped 0 bases, with 14 bases sitting between them. Germline V gene data show CDR1 as SGDLS and CDR2 as YYNGEE.

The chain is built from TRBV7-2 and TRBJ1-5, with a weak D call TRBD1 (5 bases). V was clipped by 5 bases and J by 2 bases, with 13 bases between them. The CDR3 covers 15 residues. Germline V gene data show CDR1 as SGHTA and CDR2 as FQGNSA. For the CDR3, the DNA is TGTGCCAGCAGCCTAGGGACCGGACGCAATCAGCCCCAGCATTTT. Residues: CASSLGTGRNQPQHF.

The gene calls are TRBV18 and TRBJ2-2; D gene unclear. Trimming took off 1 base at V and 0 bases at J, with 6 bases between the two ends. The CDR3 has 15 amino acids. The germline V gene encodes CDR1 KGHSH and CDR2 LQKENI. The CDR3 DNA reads TGTGCCAGCTCACCACGGGCCTCGAACACCGGGGAGCTGTTTTTT. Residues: CASSPRASNTGELFF. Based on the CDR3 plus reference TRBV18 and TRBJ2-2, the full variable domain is NAGVMQNPRHLVRRRGQEARLRCSPMKGHSHVYWYRQLPEEGLKFMVYLQKENIIDESGMPKERFSAEFPKEGPSILRIQQVVRGDSAAYFCASSPRASNTGELFFGEGSRLTVL.

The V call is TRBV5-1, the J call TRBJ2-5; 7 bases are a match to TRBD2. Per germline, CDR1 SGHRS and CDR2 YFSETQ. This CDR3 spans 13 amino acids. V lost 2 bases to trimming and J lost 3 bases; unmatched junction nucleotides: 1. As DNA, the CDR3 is TGCGCCAGCAGCTTAGCGGGGAAAGAGACCCAGTACTTC. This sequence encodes CASSLAGKETQYF.

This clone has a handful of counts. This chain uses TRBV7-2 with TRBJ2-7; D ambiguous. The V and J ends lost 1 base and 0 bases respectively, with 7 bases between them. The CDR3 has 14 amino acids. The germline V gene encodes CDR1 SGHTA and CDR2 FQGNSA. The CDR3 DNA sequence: TGTGCCAGCAGCTTAGACCAGGCCTCCTACGAGCAGTACTTC. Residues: CASSLDQASYEQYF.

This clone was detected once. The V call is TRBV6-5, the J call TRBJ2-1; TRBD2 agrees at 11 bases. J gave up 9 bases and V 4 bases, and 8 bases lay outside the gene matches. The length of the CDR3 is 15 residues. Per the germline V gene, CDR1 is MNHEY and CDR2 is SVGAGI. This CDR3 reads CASSSSSSGRGEQFF. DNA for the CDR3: TGTGCCAGCAGTTCTAGTAGTAGCGGGAGGGGTGAGCAGTTCTTC.

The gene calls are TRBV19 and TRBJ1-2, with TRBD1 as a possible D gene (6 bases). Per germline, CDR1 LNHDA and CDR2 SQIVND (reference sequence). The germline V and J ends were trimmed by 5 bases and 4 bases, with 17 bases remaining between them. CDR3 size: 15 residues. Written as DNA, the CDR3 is TGTGCCAGTAGTCTACAAACAGGGAGCGGCTATGGCTACACCTTC. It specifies CASSLQTGSGYGYTF.

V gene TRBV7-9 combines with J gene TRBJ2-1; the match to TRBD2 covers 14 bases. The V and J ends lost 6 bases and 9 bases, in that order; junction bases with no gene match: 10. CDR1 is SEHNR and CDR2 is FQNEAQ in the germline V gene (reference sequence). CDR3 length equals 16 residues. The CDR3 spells CASSNPGLAGVGEQFF. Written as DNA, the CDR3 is TGTGCCAGCAGTAATCCGGGACTAGCGGGAGTAGGTGAGCAGTTCTTC.

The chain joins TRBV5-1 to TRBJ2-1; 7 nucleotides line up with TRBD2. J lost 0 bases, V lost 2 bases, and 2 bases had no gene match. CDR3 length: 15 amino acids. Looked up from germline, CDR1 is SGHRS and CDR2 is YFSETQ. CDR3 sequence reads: CASSFGGSSYNEQFF. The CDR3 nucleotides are TGCGCCAGCAGCTTCGGGGGGAGCTCCTACAATGAGCAGTTCTTC.